These 26 T cell receptor beta chains originate from one sample sequenced in a study of CD4 T cells in relation to SARS-CoV-2 and coronaviruses. These receptors' targets are unknown. Sequencing was performed with immunoSEQ multiplex PCR; in TCRdb, only in-frame clones are kept and a portion is missing. This sample carries about 35,000 clones, roughly 82% of them seen once, and the ten largest clones take just over 20%. Source material: memory CD4+ T cells from PBMCs, cultured in vitro. The source of these receptors is an adult with COVID-19.

This chain links TRBV7-2 with TRBJ2-5, with a tentative D call TRBD2 (6 bases). The germline V gene has CDR1 SGHTA and CDR2 FQGNSA. This CDR3 has 14 amino acids. Trimming removed 3 bases at V and 2 bases at J, with 10 bases between. CDR3 DNA: TGTGCCAGCAGCTTGTCCGGGAGTCAAGAGACCCAGTACTTC. Translation: CASSLSGSQETQYF.

The sample holds a few counts of this clone. The gene calls are TRBV29-1 and TRBJ1-5; 11 positions match TRBD1. Germline assignment: CDR1 SQVTM and CDR2 ANQGSEA. The CDR3 is 13 residues long. Unmatched junction bases numbered 4, after V lost 6 bases and J lost 6 bases. DNA for the CDR3: TGCAGCGTCCTGGGACAGGGGGGTCAGCCCCAGCATTTT. This encodes CSVLGQGGQPQHF. The full variable domain, completed using reference TRBV29-1 and TRBJ1-5, is SAVISQKPSRDICQRGTSLTIQCQVDSQVTMMFWYRQQPGQSLTLIATANQGSEATYESGFVIDKFPISRPNLTFSTLTVSNMSPEDSSIYLCSVLGQGGQPQHFGDGTRLSIL.

The chain couples TRBV5-5 to TRBJ2-2; unclear D gene. The germline V gene has CDR1 SGHKS and CDR2 YYEKEE (reference sequence). Trimming removed 0 bases at V and 6 bases at J, with 3 bases between. There are 12 residues in the CDR3. DNA for the CDR3: TGTGCCAGCAGCTTGGTTGCCGGGGAGCTGTTTTTT. Translating it yields CASSLVAGELFF. The full variable domain, in which reference TRBV5-5 and TRBJ2-2 provide the parts outside the CDR3, is DAGVTQSPTHLIKTRGQQVTLRCSPISGHKSVSWYQQVLGQGPQFIFQYYEKEERGRGNFPDRFSARQFPNYSSELNVNALLLGDSALYLCASSLVAGELFFGEGSRLTVL.

This clone was found a few times. The CDR3 loop is CASRTGLAGAYGGELFF. As DNA, the CDR3 is TGTGCCAGCAGGACCGGGCTAGCGGGAGCATATGGCGGGGAGCTGTTTTTT. V is TRBV5-4 and J is TRBJ2-2; TRBD2 matches at 10 bases. The V segment lost 5 bases and the J segment 7 bases; nucleotides outside the gene matches: 14. Germline CDR1 and CDR2: SGHNT and YYREEE (reference sequence). The CDR3 totals 17 residues.

As DNA, the CDR3 is TGTGCCAGCAGCTCCACCTTCCCGGCTCCCCAGTACTTC. Translating gives CASSSTFPAPQYF. V gene TRBV7-2 combines with J gene TRBJ2-5; D not certain. This CDR3 has 13 residues. Between the trimmed V and J ends, which lost 4 bases and 9 bases, there was a span of 15 bases. Germline V gives CDR1 SGHTA, CDR2 FQGNSA.

V gene TRBV11-2 combines with J gene TRBJ2-7, with TRBD1 matching over 8 bases. Germline assignment: CDR1 SGHAT and CDR2 FQNNGV. This CDR3 has 16 residues. V shed 6 bases and J 0 bases; nucleotides not matched to a gene: 10. The CDR3 nucleotides are TGTGCCAGCAGACCCCTCGGGACAGGAATCTCCTACGAGCAGTACTTC. This gives the protein CASRPLGTGISYEQYF.

The genes are TRBV15 and TRBJ2-1, with TRBD2 matching over 11 bases. CDR3 length equals 17 residues. V lost 1 base to trimming and J lost 3 bases; unmatched junction nucleotides: 5. From germline, CDR1 is LNHNV and CDR2 YYDKDF (reference sequence). The CDR3 spells CATSRGLAGNVYNEQFF. The CDR3 DNA follows: TGTGCCACCAGCAGAGGACTAGCGGGAAACGTCTACAATGAGCAGTTCTTC.

In nucleotides, the CDR3 is TGTGCCACCTGGCGGGGGAACACTGAAGCTTTCTTT. Its translation is CATWRGNTEAFF. This chain joins TRBV10-3 and TRBJ1-1; no clear D. CDR3 length: 12 amino acids. The V gene's germline CDR1 is ENHRY and CDR2 SYGVKD. Trimming removed 10 bases from V and 1 base from J, with 10 bases in between.

As to this clone: The junction does not match germline at one end; this may be a read error. CDR3 protein: CASSVGDRHNLPLHF. In nucleotides, the CDR3 is TGTGCCAGCAGCGTCGGGGACCGGCATAATTTACCCCTCCACTTT. The chain has TRBV9 and TRBJ1-6; maybe TRBD1 (5 bases). This CDR3 comprises 15 residues. The V gene's germline CDR1 is SGDLS and CDR2 YYNGEE.

The chain has TRBV5-1 and TRBJ2-7; D uncertain. Trimming stripped 2 bases from V and 1 base from J, with 10 bases between. The length of the CDR3 is 14 residues. Germline V CDR1 and CDR2: SGHRS, YFSETQ. The CDR3 loop reads CASSFVSPSYEQYF. In DNA, the CDR3 is TGCGCCAGCAGCTTCGTATCGCCGTCCTACGAGCAGTACTTC.

V is TRBV9 and J is TRBJ2-3; no firm D call. Germline CDR1 and CDR2: SGDLS and YYNGEE. V was cut by 0 bases and J by 4 bases, with 9 bases left in between. The CDR3 has 14 residues. Here the CDR3 reads CASSVVVDADTQYF. The CDR3 coding sequence is TGTGCCAGCAGCGTAGTGGTCGACGCAGATACGCAGTATTTT.

This clone was seen a handful of times. The V and J genes are TRBV6-1 and TRBJ2-2; D remains ambiguous. Trimming left V 1 base short and J 3 bases short, with 3 bases between. The CDR3 spans 13 residues. In germline, CDR1 is MNHNS, CDR2 SASEGT. CDR3 amino acids: CASSEGDTGELFF. CDR3 nucleotide sequence: TGTGCCAGCAGTGAAGGTGACACCGGGGAGCTGTTTTTT.

This chain connects TRBV29-1 to TRBJ1-5; no clear D gene. The CDR3 consists of 11 residues. The germline CDR1 and CDR2 sequences are SQVTM and ANQGSEA. The V end lost 4 bases, the J end lost 7 bases, and 8 bases lay between the germline ends. CDR3 DNA: TGCAGCGTTGGTACAGAACAGCCCCAGCATTTT. It codes for CSVGTEQPQHF. The entire variable domain, with the rest obtained from reference TRBV29-1 and TRBJ1-5, is as follows: SAVISQKPSRDICQRGTSLTIQCQVDSQVTMMFWYRQQPGQSLTLIATANQGSEATYESGFVIDKFPISRPNLTFSTLTVSNMSPEDSSIYLCSVGTEQPQHFGDGTRLSIL.

V and J are TRBV27 and TRBJ2-7, with 7 bases aligning to TRBD2. The V gene's germline CDR1 is MNHEY and CDR2 SMNVEV (reference sequence). The CDR3 length is 12 residues. With V trimmed by 11 bases and J by 7 bases, 11 bases remained unmatched. This chain's CDR3 is CAGGQGLREQYF. The CDR3 DNA follows: TGTGCCGGCGGGCAGGGACTACGGGAGCAGTACTTC.

The J gene is TRBJ2-7, the V gene TRBV5-1, with TRBD2 identical over 7 bases. The CDR3 totals 15 residues. The germline V gene has CDR1 SGHRS and CDR2 YFSETQ. Trimming took 4 bases from V and 3 from J; bases not matched to a gene: 10. The CDR3 is CASSLSAGFGYEQYF. As DNA, the CDR3 is TGCGCCAGCAGCCTCTCAGCGGGATTTGGCTACGAGCAGTACTTC.

V and J are TRBV10-3 and TRBJ1-5; 7 bases align to TRBD1. V gave up 4 bases and J gave up 5 bases; unmatched junction bases: 5. Germline V gene data show CDR1 as ENHRY and CDR2 as SYGVKD. This CDR3 contains 14 residues. The CDR3 is CAISADRADQPQHF. CDR3 sequence (DNA): TGTGCCATCAGTGCCGACAGGGCGGATCAGCCCCAGCATTTT.

The chain uses TRBV27 and TRBJ2-7; D uncertain. From germline, CDR1 is MNHEY and CDR2 SMNVEV (reference sequence). This CDR3 spans 11 amino acids. The V and J ends lost 5 bases and 12 bases respectively, with 14 bases between them. CDR3 coding DNA: TGTGCCAGCAGTCGTCAGTTGGTTATGTACTTC. Protein product: CASSRQLVMYF.

The chain's CDR3 is CASSAPPPRLAPYTF. CDR3 DNA: TGTGCCAGCAGCGCACCGCCTCCTCGGCTCGCCCCCTACACCTTC. The chain employs TRBV6-5 and TRBJ1-2; D unresolved. CDR3 size: 15 residues. The V gene's germline CDR1 is MNHEY and CDR2 SVGAGI. V gave up 6 bases and J gave up 10 bases, with 24 bases separating them.

The chain joins TRBV9 to TRBJ1-5; D ambiguous. V was trimmed by 4 bases and J by 9 bases, leaving 17 bases between them. The germline gives CDR1 SGDLS, CDR2 YYNGEE. The CDR3 length is 14 residues. The CDR3 protein is CASSSGQQRSPQHF. The CDR3 region has the DNA TGTGCCAGCAGCTCTGGTCAACAAAGGTCGCCCCAGCATTTT.

This rearrangement joins TRBV4-2 to TRBJ2-1; perhaps TRBD1 as D (7 bases). There are 17 residues in the CDR3. Germline V gene data show CDR1 as LGHNA and CDR2 as YNFKEQ. Trimming removed 1 base at V and 5 bases at J, with 18 bases between. The CDR3 nucleotides are TGTGCCAGCAGCCAAGGAACGACAGGGAGGAGAAACAATGAGCAGTTCTTC. Translating it yields CASSQGTTGRRNNEQFF.

CDR3: CASERPGLAGGRGRDTQYF. CDR3 bases: TGTGCCAGCGAAAGACCGGGACTAGCGGGAGGGCGCGGAAGAGATACGCAGTATTTT. The chain joins TRBV2 to TRBJ2-3, with 16 bases fitting TRBD2. Germline V CDR1 and CDR2: SNHLY, FYNNEI. The CDR3 is made up of 19 amino acids. The junction had 16 bases not matched to a gene; V was cut back by 8 bases and J by 5 bases.

This sequence joins TRBV5-1 and TRBJ2-1; D might be TRBD1 (6 bases). The CDR3 loop spans 15 amino acids. V was shortened by 3 bases and J by 0 bases, with 10 bases between the two germline ends. Germline values: CDR1 SGHRS, CDR2 YFSETQ. CDR3 sequence: CASSYATGSYNEQFF. CDR3 in DNA: TGCGCCAGCAGCTACGCGACAGGCTCCTACAATGAGCAGTTCTTC.

This chain connects TRBV6-5 to TRBJ1-1; no reliable D call. The CDR3 is made up of 11 amino acids. V was cut by 7 bases and J by 6 bases, with 9 bases left in between. Per germline, CDR1 MNHEY and CDR2 SVGAGI. The CDR3 sequence is CASTVHAEAFF. CDR3 nucleotides: TGTGCCAGCACCGTACACGCTGAAGCTTTCTTT.

The gene calls are TRBV28 and TRBJ2-5, with TRBD1 matching over 7 bases. The CDR3 sequence is 18 residues long. Losses at the gene ends were 6 bases for V and 5 bases for J; bases not matched to a gene: 21. The germline V gene encodes CDR1 MDHEN and CDR2 SYDVKM. CDR3 protein: CASSTFHSGGLERETQYF. DNA of the CDR3: TGTGCCAGCAGCACATTCCACTCAGGGGGATTGGAACGGGAGACCCAGTACTTC.

The rearrangement uses TRBV30 and TRBJ2-7; no firm D call. The ends were cut back, 2 bases at V and 2 bases at J, with 7 bases in the middle. Per germline, CDR1 GTSNPN and CDR2 SVGIG (reference sequence). The CDR3 is 12 residues long. The CDR3 DNA sequence: TGTGCCTGGAGTCGTCTAACCTACGAGCAGTACTTC. Residues: CAWSRLTYEQYF.

V gene TRBV7-2 combines with J gene TRBJ2-5, with 15 bases identical to TRBD2. Germline loops: CDR1 SGHTA, CDR2 FQGNSA. This CDR3 region has 16 residues. The J segment lost 4 bases and the V segment lost 6 bases, leaving 6 bases of the junction unmatched. The CDR3 sequence: CASSLEGLAGGETQYF. In nucleotides, the CDR3 is TGTGCCAGCAGTCTAGAGGGACTAGCGGGAGGAGAGACCCAGTACTTC.